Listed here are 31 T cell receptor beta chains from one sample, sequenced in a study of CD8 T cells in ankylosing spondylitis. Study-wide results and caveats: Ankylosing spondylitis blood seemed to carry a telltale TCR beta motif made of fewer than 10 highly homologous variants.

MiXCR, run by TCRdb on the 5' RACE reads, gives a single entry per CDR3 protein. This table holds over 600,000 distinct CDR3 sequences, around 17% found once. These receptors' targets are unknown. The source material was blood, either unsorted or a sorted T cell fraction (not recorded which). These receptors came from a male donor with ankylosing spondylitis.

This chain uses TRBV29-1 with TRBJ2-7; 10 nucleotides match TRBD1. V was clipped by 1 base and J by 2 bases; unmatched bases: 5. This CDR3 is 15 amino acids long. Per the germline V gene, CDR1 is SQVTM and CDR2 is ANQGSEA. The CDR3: CSVEGSGQGTYEQYF. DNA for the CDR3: TGCAGCGTTGAAGGCTCGGGACAGGGGACCTACGAGCAGTACTTC.

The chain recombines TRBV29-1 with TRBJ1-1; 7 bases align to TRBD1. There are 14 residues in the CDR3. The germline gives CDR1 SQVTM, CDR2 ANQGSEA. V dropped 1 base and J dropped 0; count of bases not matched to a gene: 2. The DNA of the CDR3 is TGCAGCGTTGAAGGGGACAGACTGAACACTGAAGCTTTCTTT. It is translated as CSVEGDRLNTEAFF.

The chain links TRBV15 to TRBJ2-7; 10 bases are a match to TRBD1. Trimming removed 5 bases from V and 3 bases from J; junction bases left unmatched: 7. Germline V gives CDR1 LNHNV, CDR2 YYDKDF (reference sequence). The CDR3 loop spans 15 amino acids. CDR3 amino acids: CATSARDRGNYEQYF. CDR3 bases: TGTGCCACCAGCGCCCGGGACAGGGGAAACTACGAGCAGTACTTC.

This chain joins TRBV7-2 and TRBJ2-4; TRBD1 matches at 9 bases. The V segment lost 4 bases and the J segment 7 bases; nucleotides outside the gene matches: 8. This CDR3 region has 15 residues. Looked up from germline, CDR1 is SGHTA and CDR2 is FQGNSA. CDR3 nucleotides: TGTGCCAGCAGCTCACCCGGGACAGGGTTGAACATTCAGTACTTC. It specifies CASSSPGTGLNIQYF. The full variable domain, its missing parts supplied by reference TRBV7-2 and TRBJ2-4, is GAGVSQSPSNKVTEKGKDVELRCDPISGHTALYWYRQSLGQGLEFLIYFQGNSAPDKSGLPSDRFSAERTGGSVSTLTIQRTQQEDSAVYLCASSSPGTGLNIQYFGAGTRLSVL.

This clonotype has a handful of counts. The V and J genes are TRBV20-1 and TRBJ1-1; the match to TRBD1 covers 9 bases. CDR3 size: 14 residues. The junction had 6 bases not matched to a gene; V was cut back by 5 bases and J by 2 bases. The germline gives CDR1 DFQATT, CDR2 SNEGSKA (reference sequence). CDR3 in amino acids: CSAPGTGLNTEAFF. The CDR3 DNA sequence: TGCAGTGCTCCTGGGACAGGGCTAAACACTGAAGCTTTCTTT.

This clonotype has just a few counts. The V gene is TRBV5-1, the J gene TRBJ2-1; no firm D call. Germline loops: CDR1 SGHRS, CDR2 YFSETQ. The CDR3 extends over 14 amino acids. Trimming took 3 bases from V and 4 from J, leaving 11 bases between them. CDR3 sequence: CASSSPPDYNEQFF. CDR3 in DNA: TGCGCCAGCAGCTCCCCCCCCGATTACAATGAGCAGTTCTTC.

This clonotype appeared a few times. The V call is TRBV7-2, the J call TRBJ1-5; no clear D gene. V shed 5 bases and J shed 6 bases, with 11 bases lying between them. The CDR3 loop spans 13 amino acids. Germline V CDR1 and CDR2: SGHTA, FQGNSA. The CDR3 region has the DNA TGTGCCAGCAGCCGCCTCCTGAGTCAGCCCCAGCATTTT. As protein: CASSRLLSQPQHF.

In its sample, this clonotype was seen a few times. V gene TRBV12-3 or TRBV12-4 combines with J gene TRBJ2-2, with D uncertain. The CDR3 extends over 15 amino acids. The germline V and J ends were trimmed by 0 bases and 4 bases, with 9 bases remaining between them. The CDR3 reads CASSLAGFGTGELFF. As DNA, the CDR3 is TGTGCCAGCAGTTTAGCAGGGTTCGGCACCGGGGAGCTGTTTTTT.

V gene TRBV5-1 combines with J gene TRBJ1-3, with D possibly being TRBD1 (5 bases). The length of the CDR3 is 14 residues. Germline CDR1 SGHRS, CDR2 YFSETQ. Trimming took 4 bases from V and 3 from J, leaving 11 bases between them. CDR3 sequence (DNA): TGCGCCAGCAGCGGCGACAGTCATGGAAACACCATATATTTT. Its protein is CASSGDSHGNTIYF.

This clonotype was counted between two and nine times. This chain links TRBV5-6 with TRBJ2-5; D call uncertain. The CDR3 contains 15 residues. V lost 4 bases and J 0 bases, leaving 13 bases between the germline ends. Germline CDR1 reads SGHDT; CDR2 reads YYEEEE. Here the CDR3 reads CASSIPRTDQETQYF. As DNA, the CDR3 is TGTGCCAGCAGCATTCCTCGGACGGACCAAGAGACCCAGTACTTC.

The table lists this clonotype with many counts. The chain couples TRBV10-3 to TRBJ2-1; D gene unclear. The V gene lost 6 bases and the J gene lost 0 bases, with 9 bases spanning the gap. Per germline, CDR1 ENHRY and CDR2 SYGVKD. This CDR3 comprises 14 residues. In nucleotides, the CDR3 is TGTGCCATCAGCAAAGGCTACTCCTACAATGAGCAGTTCTTC. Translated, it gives CAISKGYSYNEQFF.

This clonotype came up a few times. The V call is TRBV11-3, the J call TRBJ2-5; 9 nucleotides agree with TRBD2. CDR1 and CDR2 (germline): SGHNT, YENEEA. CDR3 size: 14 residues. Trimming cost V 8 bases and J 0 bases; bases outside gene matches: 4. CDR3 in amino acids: CASGLAGYQETQYF. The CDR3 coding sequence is TGTGCCAGCGGCCTAGCGGGGTACCAAGAGACCCAGTACTTC.

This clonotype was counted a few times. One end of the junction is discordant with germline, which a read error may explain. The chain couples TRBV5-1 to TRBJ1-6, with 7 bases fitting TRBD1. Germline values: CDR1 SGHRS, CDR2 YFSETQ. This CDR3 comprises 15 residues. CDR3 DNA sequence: TGTGCCAGCAGTTTGGAGGGGGCTTATAATTCACCCCTCCACTTT. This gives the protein CASSLEGAYNSPLHF.

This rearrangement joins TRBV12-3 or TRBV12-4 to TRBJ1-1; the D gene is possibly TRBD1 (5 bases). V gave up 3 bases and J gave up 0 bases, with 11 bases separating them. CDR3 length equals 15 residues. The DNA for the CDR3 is TGTGCCAGCAGTTTTCTCCAGGGAATGAACACTGAAGCTTTCTTT. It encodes CASSFLQGMNTEAFF.

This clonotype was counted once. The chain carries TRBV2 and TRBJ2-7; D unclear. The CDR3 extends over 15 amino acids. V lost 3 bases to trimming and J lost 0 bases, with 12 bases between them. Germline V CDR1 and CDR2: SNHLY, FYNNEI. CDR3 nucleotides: TGTGCCAGCAGTGACCCAGGTCGGAGCTCCTACGAGCAGTACTTC. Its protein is CASSDPGRSSYEQYF. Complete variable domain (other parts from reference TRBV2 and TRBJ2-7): EPEVTQTPSHQVTQMGQEVILRCVPISNHLYFYWYRQILGQKVEFLVSFYNNEISEKSEIFDDQFSVERPDGSNFTLKIRSTKLEDSAMYFCASSDPGRSSYEQYFGPGTRLTVT.

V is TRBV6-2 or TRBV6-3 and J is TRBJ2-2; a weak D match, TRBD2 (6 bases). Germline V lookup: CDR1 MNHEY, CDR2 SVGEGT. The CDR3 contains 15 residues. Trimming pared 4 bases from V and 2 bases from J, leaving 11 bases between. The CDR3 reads CASSSSGDNTGELFF. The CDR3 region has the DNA TGTGCCAGCAGTTCCTCGGGGGACAACACCGGGGAGCTGTTTTTT.

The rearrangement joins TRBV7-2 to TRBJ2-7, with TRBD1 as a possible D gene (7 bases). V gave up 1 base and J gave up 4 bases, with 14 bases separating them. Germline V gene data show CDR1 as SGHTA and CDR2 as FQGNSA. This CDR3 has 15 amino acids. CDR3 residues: CASSLVVRGEYEQYF. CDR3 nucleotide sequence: TGTGCCAGCAGCTTAGTTGTCAGGGGGGAGTACGAGCAGTACTTC.

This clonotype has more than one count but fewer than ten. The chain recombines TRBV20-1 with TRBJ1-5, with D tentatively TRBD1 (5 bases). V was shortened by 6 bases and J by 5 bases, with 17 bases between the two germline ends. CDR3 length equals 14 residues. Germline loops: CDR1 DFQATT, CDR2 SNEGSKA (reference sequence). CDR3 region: CSAEPGRGDQPQHF. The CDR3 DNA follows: TGCAGTGCAGAGCCGGGACGGGGGGATCAGCCCCAGCATTTT.

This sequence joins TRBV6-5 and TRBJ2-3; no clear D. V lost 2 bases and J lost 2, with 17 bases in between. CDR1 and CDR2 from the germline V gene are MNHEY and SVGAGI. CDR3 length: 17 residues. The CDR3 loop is CASSYPQDPQFTDTQYF. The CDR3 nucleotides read TGTGCCAGCAGTTACCCCCAGGACCCCCAATTCACAGATACGCAGTATTTT.

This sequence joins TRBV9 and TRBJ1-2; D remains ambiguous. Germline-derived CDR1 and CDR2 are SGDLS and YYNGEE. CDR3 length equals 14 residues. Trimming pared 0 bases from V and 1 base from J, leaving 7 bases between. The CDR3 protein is CASSVDQLNYGYTF. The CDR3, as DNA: TGTGCCAGCAGCGTAGATCAGCTTAACTATGGCTACACCTTC. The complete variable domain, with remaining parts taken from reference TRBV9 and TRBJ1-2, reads DSGVTQTPKHLITATGQRVTLRCSPRSGDLSVYWYQQSLDQGLQFLIQYYNGEERAKGNILERFSAQQFPDLHSELNLSSLELGDSALYFCASSVDQLNYGYTFGSGTRLTVV.

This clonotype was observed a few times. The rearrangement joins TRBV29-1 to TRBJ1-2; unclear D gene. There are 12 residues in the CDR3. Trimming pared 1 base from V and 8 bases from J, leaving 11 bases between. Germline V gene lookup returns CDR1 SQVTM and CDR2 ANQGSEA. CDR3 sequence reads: CSVEVVGYGYTF. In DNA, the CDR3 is TGCAGCGTTGAAGTTGTGGGGTACGGCTACACCTTC.

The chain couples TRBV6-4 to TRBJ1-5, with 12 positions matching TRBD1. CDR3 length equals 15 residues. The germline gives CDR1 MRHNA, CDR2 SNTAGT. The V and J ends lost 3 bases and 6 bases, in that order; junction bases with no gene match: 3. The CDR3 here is CASSDGTGGFQPQHF. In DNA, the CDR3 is TGTGCCAGCAGTGATGGGACAGGGGGCTTTCAGCCCCAGCATTTT.

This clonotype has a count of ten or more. In nucleotides, the CDR3 is TGCAGTGCTAGCACCCATCGCCGACAGTACAATGAGCAGTTCTTC. This sequence encodes CSASTHRRQYNEQFF. V gene TRBV20-1 combines with J gene TRBJ2-1, with a weak D call TRBD1 (5 bases). With 3 bases removed from V and 4 bases from J, the gap between germline ends came to 16 bases. The CDR3 totals 15 residues. Germline assignment: CDR1 DFQATT and CDR2 SNEGSKA (reference sequence).

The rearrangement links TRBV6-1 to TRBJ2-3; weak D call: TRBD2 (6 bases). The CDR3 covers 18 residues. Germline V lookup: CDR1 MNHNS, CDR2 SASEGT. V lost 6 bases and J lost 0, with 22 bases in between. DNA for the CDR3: TGTGCCAGCAGATTCTTCAGGCCCGGGGGATTAAGCACAGATACGCAGTATTTT. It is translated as CASRFFRPGGLSTDTQYF.

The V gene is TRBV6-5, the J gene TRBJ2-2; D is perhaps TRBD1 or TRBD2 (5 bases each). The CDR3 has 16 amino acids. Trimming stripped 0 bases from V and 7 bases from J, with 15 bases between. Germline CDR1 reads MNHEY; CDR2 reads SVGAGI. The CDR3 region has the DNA TGTGCCAGCAGTTACTCCCCCGGGGATGGACACGGGGAGCTGTTTTTT. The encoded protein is CASSYSPGDGHGELFF.

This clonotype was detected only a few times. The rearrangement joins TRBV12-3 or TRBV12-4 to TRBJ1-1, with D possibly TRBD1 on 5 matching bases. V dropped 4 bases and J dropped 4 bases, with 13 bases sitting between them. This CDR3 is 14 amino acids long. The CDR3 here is CASSSGWGGTEAFF. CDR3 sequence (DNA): TGTGCCAGCAGTTCAGGGTGGGGGGGCACTGAAGCTTTCTTT.

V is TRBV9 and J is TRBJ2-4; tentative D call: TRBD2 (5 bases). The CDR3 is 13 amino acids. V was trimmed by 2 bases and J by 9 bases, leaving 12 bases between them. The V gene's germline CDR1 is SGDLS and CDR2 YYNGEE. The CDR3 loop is CASSVRHGGIQYF. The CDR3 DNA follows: TGTGCCAGCAGCGTGCGACACGGAGGCATTCAGTACTTC.

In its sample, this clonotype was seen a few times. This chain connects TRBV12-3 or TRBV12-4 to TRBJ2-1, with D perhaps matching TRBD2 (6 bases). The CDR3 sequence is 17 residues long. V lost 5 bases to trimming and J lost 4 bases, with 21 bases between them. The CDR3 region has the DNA TGTGCCAGCAGTCCCAGAGCTCCGGGACTCCGATACAATGAGCAGTTCTTC. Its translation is CASSPRAPGLRYNEQFF.

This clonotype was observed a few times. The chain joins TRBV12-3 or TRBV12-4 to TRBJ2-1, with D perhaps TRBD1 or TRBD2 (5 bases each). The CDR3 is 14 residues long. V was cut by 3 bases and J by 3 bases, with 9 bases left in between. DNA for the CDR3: TGTGCCAGCAGTTTCGGGACCATCTACAATGAGCAGTTCTTC. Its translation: CASSFGTIYNEQFF.

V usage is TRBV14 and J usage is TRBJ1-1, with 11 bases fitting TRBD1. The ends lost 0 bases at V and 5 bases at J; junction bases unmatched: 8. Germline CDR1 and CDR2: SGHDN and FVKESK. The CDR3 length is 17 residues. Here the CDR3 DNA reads TGTGCCAGCAGCCAAGATCGGACAGGGGGCTTGTGGACTGAAGCTTTCTTT. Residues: CASSQDRTGGLWTEAFF.

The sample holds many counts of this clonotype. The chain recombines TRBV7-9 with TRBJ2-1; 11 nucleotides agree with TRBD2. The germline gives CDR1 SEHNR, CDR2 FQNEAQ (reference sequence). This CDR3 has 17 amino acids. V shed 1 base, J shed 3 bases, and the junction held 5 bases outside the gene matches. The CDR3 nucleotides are TGTGCCAGCAGCTTAGGGTCCGGGACTAGCGGCTACAATGAGCAGTTCTTC. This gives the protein CASSLGSGTSGYNEQFF.